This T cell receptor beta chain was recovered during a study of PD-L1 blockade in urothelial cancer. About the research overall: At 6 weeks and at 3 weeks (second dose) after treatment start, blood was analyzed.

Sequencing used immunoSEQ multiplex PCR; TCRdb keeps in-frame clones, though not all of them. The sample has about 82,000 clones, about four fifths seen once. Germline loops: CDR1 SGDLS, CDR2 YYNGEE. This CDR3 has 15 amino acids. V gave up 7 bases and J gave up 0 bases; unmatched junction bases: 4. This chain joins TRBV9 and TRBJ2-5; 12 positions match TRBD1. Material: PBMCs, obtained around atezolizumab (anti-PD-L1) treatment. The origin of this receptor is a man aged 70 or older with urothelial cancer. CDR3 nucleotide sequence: TGTGCCAGCGGGGACAGGGGGCACTACCAAGAGACCCAGTACTTC. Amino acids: CASGDRGHYQETQYF.